This T cell receptor (beta chain) was identified in a study of blood T cell repertoires in COVID-19. Study in general: The United States, Italy and Spain were the sources of the acute and convalescent COVID-19 samples. T cells, B-cell-depleted T cells, or PBMCs provided the cDNA or gDNA that served as material.

As originally analysed: Quantification of nucleated cells was approximated via reference gene primer amplification. Only in-frame clones appear in the TCRdb table, and some are missing; sequencing was by immunoSEQ multiplex PCR. V, J and clone size were drawn from that table, and D and trimming were deduced from the DNA. The repertoire holds 100,000 to 150,000 clones, with 92% as singletons. CDR3 size: 14 residues. V was shortened by 3 bases and J by 6 bases, with 17 bases between the two germline ends. Germline assignment: CDR1 GTSNPN and CDR2 SVGIG (reference sequence). This clone occurred once. Seattle enrolled patients during active infection and tracked them longitudinally.

The chain links TRBV30 to TRBJ1-2; maybe TRBD1 (6 bases). The material sequenced was peripheral blood. The receptor's source is a man aged 50 to 60 with COVID-19, enrolled during active disease. CDR3: CAWRSGGAWNGYTF. The CDR3 DNA reads TGTGCCTGGAGGTCCGGGGGGGCTTGGAATGGCTACACCTTC.